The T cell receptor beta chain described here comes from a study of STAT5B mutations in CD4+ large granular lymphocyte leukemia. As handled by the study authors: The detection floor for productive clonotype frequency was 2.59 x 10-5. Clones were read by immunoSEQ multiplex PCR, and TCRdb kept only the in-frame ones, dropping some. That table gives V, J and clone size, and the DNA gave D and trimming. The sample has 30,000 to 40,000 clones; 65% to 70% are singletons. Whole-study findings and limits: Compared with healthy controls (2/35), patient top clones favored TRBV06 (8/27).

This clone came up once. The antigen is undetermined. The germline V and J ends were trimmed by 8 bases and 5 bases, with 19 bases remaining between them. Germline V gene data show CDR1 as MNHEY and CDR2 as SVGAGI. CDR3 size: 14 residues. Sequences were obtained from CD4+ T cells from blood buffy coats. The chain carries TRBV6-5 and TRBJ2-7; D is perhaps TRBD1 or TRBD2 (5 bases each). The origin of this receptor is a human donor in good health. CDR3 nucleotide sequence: TGTGCCAGCTCTCGGTCGAGGTTGGGGGACGAGCAGTACTTC. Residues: CASSRSRLGDEQYF.